The next 14 T cell receptor beta chains were all read from a single sample in a study of T-cell reconstitution after alpha-beta-depleted transplantation in children (TCRdb year 2016). The treatment or condition label of this sample denotes: allogeneic hematopoietic cell transplantation with graft depleted of TCRalphabeta T cells and CD19 B cells. The library was built by means of PCR. Reads for this sample came from an Illumina HiSeq 2500. To normalize quantification of the TCRbeta repertoire, the TCR libraries were built with molecular barcoding that relied on unique molecular identifiers. TCRdb passed the public sequencing reads through fastp at Q25 and MiXCR, retaining productive beta sequences. Rows merge per CDR3 protein into single entries with the most common DNA and genes. The sample table contains 780,000 or so distinct CDR3 sequences; only one count was recorded for approximately 15% of them. In total, the top ten clones hold roughly 5% of the sample.

Sequencing used PBMCs, mostly from graft donor cells, obtained 360 days after TCRalphabeta/CD19-depleted stem cell transplant. The receptors stem from a male patient between 10 and 17 years old who had a stem cell transplant for acute lymphoblastic leukemia, so the T cells may come from the graft donor.

The V call is TRBV3-1, the J call TRBJ2-3; 9 bases fit TRBD1. Unmatched junction bases numbered 4, after V lost 4 bases and J lost 2 bases. CDR1 and CDR2 from the germline V gene are LGHDT and YNNKEL (reference sequence). The CDR3 length is 15 residues. Here the CDR3 reads CASSPGQGYTDTQYF. The CDR3 region has the DNA TGTGCCAGCAGCCCCGGACAGGGGTACACAGATACGCAGTATTTT.

This clonotype was counted many times. The gene calls are TRBV27 and TRBJ2-2; D is possibly TRBD1 (5 bases). This CDR3 comprises 14 residues. Germline loops: CDR1 MNHEY, CDR2 SMNVEV (reference sequence). Trimming shortened V by 10 bases and J by 4 bases, and 16 bases separated the two germline ends. The CDR3 DNA sequence: TGTGCCACCAGGGTAGAAATGTCCACCGGGGAGCTGTTTTTT. It is translated as CATRVEMSTGELFF.

The chain carries TRBV10-3 and TRBJ2-1; D gene uncertain. V lost 10 bases to trimming and J lost 8 bases, with 21 bases between them. The CDR3 is 14 amino acids. Germline-derived CDR1 and CDR2 are ENHRY and SYGVKD. CDR3 nucleotide sequence: TGTGCCACGTCGACGGCCTCCTCGTTACATGAGCAGTTCTTC. This encodes CATSTASSLHEQFF.

This clonotype was observed a handful of times. The genes are TRBV20-1 and TRBJ1-5; no firm D call. This CDR3 comprises 15 residues. Germline V gene lookup returns CDR1 DFQATT and CDR2 SNEGSKA (reference sequence). V gave up 2 bases and J gave up 2 bases, with 13 bases separating them. CDR3 nucleotide sequence: TGCAGTGCTAGAAGAGACGCCGGGGGCAATCAGCCCCAGCATTTT. The encoded protein is CSARRDAGGNQPQHF.

The V and J genes are TRBV7-6 and TRBJ2-3; a possible D gene is TRBD2 (6 bases). Per the germline V gene, CDR1 is SGHVS and CDR2 is FNYEAQ. Trimming took 5 bases from V and 1 from J, leaving 13 bases between them. This CDR3 is 15 amino acids long. The CDR3 bases are TGTGCCAGCAGCCCGCGGGAACGGGGCACAGATACGCAGTATTTT. It specifies CASSPRERGTDTQYF. Full variable domain (missing parts from reference TRBV7-6 and TRBJ2-3): GAGVSQSPRYKVTKRGQDVALRCDPISGHVSLYWYRQALGQGPEFLTYFNYEAQQDKSGLPNDRFSAERPEGSISTLTIQRTEQRDSAMYRCASSPRERGTDTQYFGPGTRLTVL.

The table lists this clonotype with a few counts. V and J are TRBV9 and TRBJ2-7, with 7 bases matching TRBD1. The CDR3 covers 15 residues. Germline-derived CDR1 and CDR2 are SGDLS and YYNGEE. J gave up 1 base and V 0 bases, and 4 bases lay outside the gene matches. The CDR3 DNA is TGTGCCAGCAGCGTAGGGACAGGTCCTTCCTACGAGCAGTACTTC. Amino acids: CASSVGTGPSYEQYF. Complete variable domain (other parts from reference TRBV9 and TRBJ2-7): DSGVTQTPKHLITATGQRVTLRCSPRSGDLSVYWYQQSLDQGLQFLIQYYNGEERAKGNILERFSAQQFPDLHSELNLSSLELGDSALYFCASSVGTGPSYEQYFGPGTRLTVT.

This clonotype has at least ten counts. The chain carries TRBV5-1 and TRBJ2-1, with D possibly matching TRBD1 (5 bases). Trimming took off 0 bases at V and 1 base at J, with 5 bases between the two ends. Germline V gene sequence: CDR1 SGHRS, CDR2 YFSETQ. CDR3 length equals 14 residues. The CDR3 sequence: CASSLGQSYNEQFF. CDR3 DNA sequence: TGCGCCAGCAGCTTGGGACAGTCCTACAATGAGCAGTTCTTC. The full variable domain, completed using reference TRBV5-1 and TRBJ2-1, is KAGVTQTPRYLIKTRGQQVTLSCSPISGHRSVSWYQQTPGQGLQFLFEYFSETQRNKGNFPGRFSGRQFSNSRSEMNVSTLELGDSALYLCASSLGQSYNEQFFGPGTRLTVL.

This clonotype has just a few counts. The rearrangement uses TRBV5-1 and TRBJ2-7; TRBD2 is a possible D gene (5 bases). Trimming shortened V by 0 bases and J by 2 bases, and 12 bases separated the two germline ends. The germline V gene has CDR1 SGHRS and CDR2 YFSETQ. The length of the CDR3 is 15 residues. The CDR3 loop reads CASSLGGVGAYEQYF. DNA for the CDR3: TGCGCCAGCAGCTTGGGTGGTGTCGGGGCCTACGAGCAGTACTTC. The whole variable domain, remainder taken from reference TRBV5-1 and TRBJ2-7, is KAGVTQTPRYLIKTRGQQVTLSCSPISGHRSVSWYQQTPGQGLQFLFEYFSETQRNKGNFPGRFSGRQFSNSRSEMNVSTLELGDSALYLCASSLGGVGAYEQYFGPGTRLTVT.

This clonotype was detected a few times. V gene TRBV6-2 or TRBV6-3 combines with J gene TRBJ2-7; possible D gene TRBD2, 5 bases. Germline V gene data show CDR1 as MNHEY and CDR2 as SVGEGT. The CDR3 runs 12 residues. V was clipped by 4 bases and J by 12 bases, with 16 bases between them. CDR3 sequence reads: CASSSAAARGYF. CDR3 DNA sequence: TGTGCCAGCAGTTCCGCAGCGGCCCGGGGGTACTTC.

This chain links TRBV5-6 with TRBJ2-7, with D perhaps given as TRBD1 or TRBD2 (5 bases each). V was pared by 0 bases and J by 0 bases, with 19 bases between. This CDR3 region has 18 residues. The V gene's germline CDR1 is SGHDT and CDR2 YYEEEE. The CDR3 loop is CASSLVGGPILNSYEQYF. The CDR3 nucleotides are TGTGCCAGCAGCTTGGTTGGGGGTCCCATCCTTAACTCCTACGAGCAGTACTTC.

In its sample, this clonotype was seen many times. V usage is TRBV29-1 and J usage is TRBJ2-5, with 12 positions matching TRBD2. The V gene end was trimmed by 5 bases and the J gene end by 3 bases; junction bases not matched to a gene: 7. CDR1 and CDR2 from the germline V gene are SQVTM and ANQGSEA. This CDR3 comprises 15 residues. The CDR3 DNA is TGCAGCGTTATGACTAGCGGGAGAGAGGAAGAGACCCAGTACTTC. It translates to CSVMTSGREEETQYF.

This clonotype was counted many times. V and J are TRBV11-1 and TRBJ2-3; the match to TRBD2 covers 7 bases. The CDR3 consists of 18 residues. J was trimmed by 2 bases and V by 4 bases; bases with no gene match: 15. Per germline, CDR1 SGHAT and CDR2 FQDESV (reference sequence). CDR3 residues: CASSSLLLLATNTDTQYF. The CDR3 nucleotides read TGTGCCAGCAGCTCCCTACTACTACTAGCGACTAACACAGATACGCAGTATTTT.

This clonotype turned up a few times. The chain has TRBV5-1 and TRBJ1-5, with TRBD1 matching 10 bases. Germline V gives CDR1 SGHRS, CDR2 YFSETQ. J gave up 4 bases and V 4 bases, and 11 bases lay outside the gene matches. This CDR3 is built from 17 residues. CDR3 sequence reads: CASSQYGTGVGNQPQHF. CDR3 bases: TGCGCCAGCAGCCAATACGGGACAGGGGTGGGGAATCAGCCCCAGCATTTT.

This chain connects TRBV5-4 to TRBJ2-3; D unclear. The V gene lost 4 bases and the J gene lost 1 base, with 16 bases spanning the gap. Germline values: CDR1 SGHNT, CDR2 YYREEE (reference sequence). The CDR3 runs to 16 residues. The CDR3 here is CASSPLVAVGTDTQYF. CDR3 in DNA: TGTGCCAGCAGCCCGCTCGTGGCAGTAGGCACAGATACGCAGTATTTT.